The clone carrying this T cell receptor (beta chain) has just one count. Its cognate antigen is unknown. This entry comes from a study of graft-versus-host responses after intestinal transplantation. Whole-study context: Each of the recipients got a multivisceral, liver-intestinal, or isolated intestinal transplant. The study gave all recipients anti-thymocyte globulin induction, then tacrolimus and steroids for 2 to 3 years. Study outcomes and limitations: Among recipient marrow samples, GvH clones were found; some appeared first in ileum or blood.

The CDR3 runs 16 residues. The germline V and J ends were trimmed by 4 bases and 6 bases, with 19 bases remaining between them. Germline lookup yields CDR1 MNHEY and CDR2 SMNVEV (reference sequence). Some clones are missing from TCRdb's copy, which holds only in-frame ones; the method was immunoSEQ multiplex PCR. The sample contains 90,000 to 150,000 clones, about 93% of which appear only once. The sequence was collected from a human donor who received an intestinal transplant. Sequenced material: unstimulated CD4+ T cells sorted from spleen or lymph node cells, taken before intestinal transplant. The rearrangement joins TRBV27 to TRBJ1-5, with TRBD1 as a possible D gene (5 bases). CDR3 in amino acids: CASSSSRWQGGQPQHF. CDR3 sequence (DNA): TGTGCCAGCAGTTCCAGCCGATGGCAGGGAGGTCAGCCCCAGCATTTT.